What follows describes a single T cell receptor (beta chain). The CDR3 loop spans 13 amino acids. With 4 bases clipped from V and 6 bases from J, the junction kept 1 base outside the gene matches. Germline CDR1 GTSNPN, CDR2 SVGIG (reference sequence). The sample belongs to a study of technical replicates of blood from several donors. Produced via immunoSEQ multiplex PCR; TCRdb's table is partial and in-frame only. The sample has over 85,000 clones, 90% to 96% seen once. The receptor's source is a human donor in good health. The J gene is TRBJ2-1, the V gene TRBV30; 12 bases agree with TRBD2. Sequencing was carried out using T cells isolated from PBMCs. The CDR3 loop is CAWTSGRGNEQFF. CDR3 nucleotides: TGTGCCTGGACTAGCGGGAGGGGCAATGAGCAGTTCTTC.